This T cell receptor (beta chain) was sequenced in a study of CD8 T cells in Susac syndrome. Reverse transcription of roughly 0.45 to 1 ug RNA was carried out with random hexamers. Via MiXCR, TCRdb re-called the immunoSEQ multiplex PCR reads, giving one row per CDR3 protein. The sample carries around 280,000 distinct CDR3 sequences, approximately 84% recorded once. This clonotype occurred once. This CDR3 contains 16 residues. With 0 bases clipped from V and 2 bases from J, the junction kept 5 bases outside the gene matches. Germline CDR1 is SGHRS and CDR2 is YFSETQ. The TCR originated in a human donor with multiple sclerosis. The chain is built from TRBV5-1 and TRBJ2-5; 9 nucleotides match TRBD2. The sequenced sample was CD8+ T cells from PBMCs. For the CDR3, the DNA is TGCGCCAGCAGCTTGGAGGGACTAGCTGGGCAAGAGACCCAGTACTTC. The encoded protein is CASSLEGLAGQETQYF.